A single TCR beta chain is shown here with its context. The method was immunoSEQ multiplex PCR; TCRdb's version includes in-frame clones alone and lacks a portion of them. The table includes roughly 25,000 clones, 75% to 90% detected once. The V end was cut by 2 bases, the J end by 0 bases, with 3 bases between. Germline-derived CDR1 and CDR2 are SGHNT and YYREEE (reference sequence). This CDR3 comprises 12 residues. The data derive from a study of T cell changes during pregnancy in multiple sclerosis. The source of this sequence is a female donor with multiple sclerosis, enrolled in a pregnancy study. The rearrangement uses TRBV5-4 and TRBJ2-7; D call uncertain. Sequenced here: CD8+ T cells from peripheral blood mononuclear cells, sampled in the second trimester of pregnancy. This chain's CDR3 is CASSLLSYEQYF. The CDR3 DNA reads TGTGCCAGCAGCTTACTCTCCTACGAGCAGTACTTC.